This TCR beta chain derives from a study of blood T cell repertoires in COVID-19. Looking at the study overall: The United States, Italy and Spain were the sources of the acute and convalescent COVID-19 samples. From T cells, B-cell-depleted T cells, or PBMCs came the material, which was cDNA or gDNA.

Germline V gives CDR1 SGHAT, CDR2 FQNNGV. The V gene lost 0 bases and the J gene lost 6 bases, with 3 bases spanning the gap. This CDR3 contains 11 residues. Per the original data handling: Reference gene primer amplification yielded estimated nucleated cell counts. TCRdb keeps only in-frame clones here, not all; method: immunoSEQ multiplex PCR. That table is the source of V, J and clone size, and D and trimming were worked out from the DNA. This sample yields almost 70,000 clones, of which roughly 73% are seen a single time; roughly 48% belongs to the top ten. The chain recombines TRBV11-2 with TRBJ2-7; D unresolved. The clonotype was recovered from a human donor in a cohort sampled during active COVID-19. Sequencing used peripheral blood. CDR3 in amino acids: CASSLEAEQYF. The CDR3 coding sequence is TGTGCCAGCAGCTTAGAAGCCGAGCAGTACTTC.